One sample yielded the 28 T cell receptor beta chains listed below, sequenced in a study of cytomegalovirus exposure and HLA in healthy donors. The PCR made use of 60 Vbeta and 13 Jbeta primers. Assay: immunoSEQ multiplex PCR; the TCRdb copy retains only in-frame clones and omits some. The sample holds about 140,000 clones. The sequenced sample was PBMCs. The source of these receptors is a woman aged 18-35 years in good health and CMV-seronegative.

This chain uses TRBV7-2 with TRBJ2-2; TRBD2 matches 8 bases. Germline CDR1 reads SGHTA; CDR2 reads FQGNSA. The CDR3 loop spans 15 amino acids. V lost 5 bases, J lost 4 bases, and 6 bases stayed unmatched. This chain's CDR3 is CASSLSGSGTGELFF. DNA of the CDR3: TGTGCCAGCAGCCTGAGCGGGAGTGGCACCGGGGAGCTGTTTTTT.

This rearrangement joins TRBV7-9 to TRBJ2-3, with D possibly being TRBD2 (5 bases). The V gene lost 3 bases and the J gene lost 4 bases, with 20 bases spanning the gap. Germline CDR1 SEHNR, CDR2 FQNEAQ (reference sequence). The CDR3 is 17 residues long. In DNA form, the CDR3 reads TGTGCCAGCAGCTTCCTCGGGGTAGCCTCAGGCGCAGATACGCAGTATTTT. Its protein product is CASSFLGVASGADTQYF.

CDR3 nucleotide sequence: TGCGCCAGCAGTGTTCAGGGCAGCAATCAGCCCCAGCATTTT. It is translated as CASSVQGSNQPQHF. J is TRBJ1-5 and V is TRBV10-2; a possible D gene is TRBD1 (5 bases). This CDR3 has 14 amino acids. V was pared by 4 bases and J by 1 base, with 8 bases between. Per germline, CDR1 WSHSY and CDR2 SAAADI.

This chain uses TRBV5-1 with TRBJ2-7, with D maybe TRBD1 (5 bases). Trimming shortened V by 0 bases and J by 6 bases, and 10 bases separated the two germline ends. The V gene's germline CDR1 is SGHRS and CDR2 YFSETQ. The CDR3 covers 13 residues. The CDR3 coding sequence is TGCGCCAGCAGCTTGGATTCAGGGTTCGAGCAGTACGTC. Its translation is CASSLDSGFEQYV.

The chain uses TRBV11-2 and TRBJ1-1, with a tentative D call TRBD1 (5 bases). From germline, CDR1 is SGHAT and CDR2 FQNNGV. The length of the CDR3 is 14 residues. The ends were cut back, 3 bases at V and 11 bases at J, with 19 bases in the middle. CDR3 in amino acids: CASSFTGTGDAAFF. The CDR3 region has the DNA TGTGCCAGCAGCTTTACAGGAACGGGGGATGCGGCTTTCTTT.

Here the CDR3 DNA reads TGCAGTGCTAACCCGGGACTTGAGCAGTTCTTC. Protein product: CSANPGLEQFF. The chain carries TRBV20-1 and TRBJ2-1, with a tentative D call TRBD2 (6 bases). The V and J ends lost 4 bases and 9 bases respectively, with 10 bases between them. Looked up from germline, CDR1 is DFQATT and CDR2 is SNEGSKA (reference sequence). The CDR3 runs 11 residues.

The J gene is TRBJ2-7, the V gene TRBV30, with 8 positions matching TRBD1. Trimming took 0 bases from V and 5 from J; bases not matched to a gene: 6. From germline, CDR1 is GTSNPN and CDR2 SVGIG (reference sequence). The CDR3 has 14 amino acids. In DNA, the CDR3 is TGTGCCTGGAGTGTACCGCAGGGGGCGCACGAGCAGTACTTC. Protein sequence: CAWSVPQGAHEQYF. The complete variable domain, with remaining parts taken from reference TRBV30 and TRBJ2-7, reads SQTIHQWPATLVQPVGSPLSLECTVEGTSNPNLYWYRQAAGRGLQLLFYSVGIGQISSEVPQNLSASRPQDRQFILSSKKLLLSDSGFYLCAWSVPQGAHEQYFGPGTRLTVT.

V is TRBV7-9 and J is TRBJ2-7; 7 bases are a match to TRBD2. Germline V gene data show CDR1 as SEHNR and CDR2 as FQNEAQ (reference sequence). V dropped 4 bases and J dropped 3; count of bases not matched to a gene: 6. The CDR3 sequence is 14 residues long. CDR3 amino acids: CASSSSGIGYEQYF. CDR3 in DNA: TGTGCCAGCAGCTCGAGCGGGATAGGCTACGAGCAGTACTTC.

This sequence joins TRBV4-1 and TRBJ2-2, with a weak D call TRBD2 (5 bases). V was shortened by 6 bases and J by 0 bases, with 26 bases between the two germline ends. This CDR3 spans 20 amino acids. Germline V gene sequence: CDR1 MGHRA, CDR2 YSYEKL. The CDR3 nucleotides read TGCGCCAGCAGGGCCGGGGTGGGTACCGGGGAATTCGCGAACACCGGGGAGCTGTTTTTT. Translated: CASRAGVGTGEFANTGELFF.

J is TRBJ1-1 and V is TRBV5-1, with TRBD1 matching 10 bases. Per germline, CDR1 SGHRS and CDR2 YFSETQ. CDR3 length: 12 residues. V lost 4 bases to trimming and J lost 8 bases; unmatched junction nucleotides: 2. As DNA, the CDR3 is TGCGCCAGCAGCCCGACAGGGGGCGAAGCTTTCTTT. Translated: CASSPTGGEAFF.

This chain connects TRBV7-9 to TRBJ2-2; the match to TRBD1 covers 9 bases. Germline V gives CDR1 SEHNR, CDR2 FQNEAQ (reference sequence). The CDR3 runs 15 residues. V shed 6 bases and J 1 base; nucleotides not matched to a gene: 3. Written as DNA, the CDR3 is TGTGCCAGCAGTTGGGGACAGGGGAACACCGGGGAGCTGTTTTTT. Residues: CASSWGQGNTGELFF.

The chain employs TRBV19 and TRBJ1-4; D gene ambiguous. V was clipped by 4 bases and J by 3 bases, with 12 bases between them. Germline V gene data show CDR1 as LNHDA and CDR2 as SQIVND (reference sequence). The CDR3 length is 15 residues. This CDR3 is CASSTPRGANEKLFF. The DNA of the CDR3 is TGTGCCAGTAGTACTCCTCGGGGAGCTAATGAAAAACTGTTTTTT.

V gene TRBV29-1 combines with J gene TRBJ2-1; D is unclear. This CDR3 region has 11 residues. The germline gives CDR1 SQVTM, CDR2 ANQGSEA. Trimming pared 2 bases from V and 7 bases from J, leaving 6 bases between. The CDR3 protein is CSVEPMNEQFF. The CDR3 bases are TGCAGCGTTGAACCCATGAATGAGCAGTTCTTC.

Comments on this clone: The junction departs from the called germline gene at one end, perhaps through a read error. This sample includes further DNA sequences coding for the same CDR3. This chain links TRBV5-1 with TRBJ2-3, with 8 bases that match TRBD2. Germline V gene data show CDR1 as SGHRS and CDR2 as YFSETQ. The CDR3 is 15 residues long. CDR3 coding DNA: TGCGCCAGTAGCTTTAGCGGGATAGGCACAGATACGCAGTATTTT. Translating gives CASSFSGIGTDTQYF.

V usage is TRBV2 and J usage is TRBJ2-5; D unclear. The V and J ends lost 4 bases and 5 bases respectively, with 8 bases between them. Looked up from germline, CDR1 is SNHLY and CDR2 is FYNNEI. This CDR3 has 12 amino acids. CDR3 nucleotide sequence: TGTGCCAGCAGTGTAGAAACGGAGACCCAGTACTTC. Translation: CASSVETETQYF.

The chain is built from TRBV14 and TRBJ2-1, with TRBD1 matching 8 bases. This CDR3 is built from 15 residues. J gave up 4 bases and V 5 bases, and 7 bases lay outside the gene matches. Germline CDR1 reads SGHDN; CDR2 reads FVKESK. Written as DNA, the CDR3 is TGTGCCAGCAGCGTGGGACAGGATGTTTACAATGAGCAGTTCTTC. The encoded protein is CASSVGQDVYNEQFF.

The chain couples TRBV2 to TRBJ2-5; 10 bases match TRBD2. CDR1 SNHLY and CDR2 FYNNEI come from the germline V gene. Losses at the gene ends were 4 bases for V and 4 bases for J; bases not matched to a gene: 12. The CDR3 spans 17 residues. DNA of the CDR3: TGTGCCAGCAGTGGGCTAGCGGGAGTCACGGGAGGAGAGACCCAGTACTTC. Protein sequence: CASSGLAGVTGGETQYF.

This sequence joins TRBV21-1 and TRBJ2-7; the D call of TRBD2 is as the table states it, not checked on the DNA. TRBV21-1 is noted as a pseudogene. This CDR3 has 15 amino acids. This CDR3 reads CASSPRLAGRSEQYV. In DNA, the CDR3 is TGTGCCAGCAGCCCCCGGTTAGCGGGTCGTAGCGAGCAGTACGTC.

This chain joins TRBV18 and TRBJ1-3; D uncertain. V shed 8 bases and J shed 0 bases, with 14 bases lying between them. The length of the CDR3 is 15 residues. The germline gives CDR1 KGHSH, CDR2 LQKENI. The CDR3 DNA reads TGTGCCAGCCAATCTAGCAGGAGCTCTGGAAACACCATATATTTT. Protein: CASQSSRSSGNTIYF.

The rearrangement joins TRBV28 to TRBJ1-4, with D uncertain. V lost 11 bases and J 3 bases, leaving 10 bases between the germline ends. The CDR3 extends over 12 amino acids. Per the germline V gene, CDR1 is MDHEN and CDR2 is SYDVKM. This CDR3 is CAARGANEKLFF. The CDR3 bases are TGTGCCGCTCGGGGAGCTAATGAAAAACTGTTTTTT.

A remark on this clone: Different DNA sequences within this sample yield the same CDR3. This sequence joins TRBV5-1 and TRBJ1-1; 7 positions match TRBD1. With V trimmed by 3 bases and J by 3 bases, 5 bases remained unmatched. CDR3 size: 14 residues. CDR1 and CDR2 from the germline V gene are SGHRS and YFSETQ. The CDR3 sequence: CASSSTGTDTEAFF. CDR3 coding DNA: TGCGCCAGCAGCTCGACCGGGACAGACACTGAAGCTTTCTTT.

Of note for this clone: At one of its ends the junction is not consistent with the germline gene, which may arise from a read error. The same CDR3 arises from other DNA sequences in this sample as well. The CDR3 DNA reads TGTGCCAGCAGCTACTCAGGGACAGGGTACGAGCAGTACTTC. Translation gives CASSYSGTGYEQYF. The chain has TRBV6-5 and TRBJ2-7; 9 bases are shared with TRBD1. Germline V gene sequence: CDR1 MNHEY, CDR2 SVGAGI. The CDR3 runs 14 residues.

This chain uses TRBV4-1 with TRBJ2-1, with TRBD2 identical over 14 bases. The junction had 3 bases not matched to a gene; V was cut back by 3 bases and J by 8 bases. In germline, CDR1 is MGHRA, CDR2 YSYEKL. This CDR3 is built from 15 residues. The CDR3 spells CASSHPGLAGDEQFF. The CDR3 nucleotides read TGCGCCAGCAGCCATCCGGGACTAGCGGGAGATGAGCAGTTCTTC.

The CDR3 DNA reads as TGCGCCAGCAGTCTTGTCCTCCAGCGGATTGTGAACAATGAGCAGTTCTTC. This sequence encodes CASSLVLQRIVNNEQFF. This rearrangement joins TRBV4-1 to TRBJ2-1, with D tentatively TRBD2 (5 bases). V was cut by 6 bases and J by 5 bases, with 23 bases left in between. Germline assignment: CDR1 MGHRA and CDR2 YSYEKL. CDR3 size: 17 residues.

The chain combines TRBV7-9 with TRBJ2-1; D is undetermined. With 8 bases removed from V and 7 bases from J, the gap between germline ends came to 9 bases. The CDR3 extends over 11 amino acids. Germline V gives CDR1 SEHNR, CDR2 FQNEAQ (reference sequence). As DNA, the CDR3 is TGTGCCAGCTCCGGTCTAAATGAGCAGTTCTTC. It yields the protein CASSGLNEQFF.

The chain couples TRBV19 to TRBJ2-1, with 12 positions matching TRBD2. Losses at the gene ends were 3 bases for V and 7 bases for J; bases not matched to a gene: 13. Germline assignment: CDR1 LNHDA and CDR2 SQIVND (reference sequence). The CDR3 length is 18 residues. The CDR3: CASSIRGQTSGSRNEQFF. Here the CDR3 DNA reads TGTGCCAGTAGTATCAGGGGGCAGACTAGCGGGAGCAGAAATGAGCAGTTCTTC.

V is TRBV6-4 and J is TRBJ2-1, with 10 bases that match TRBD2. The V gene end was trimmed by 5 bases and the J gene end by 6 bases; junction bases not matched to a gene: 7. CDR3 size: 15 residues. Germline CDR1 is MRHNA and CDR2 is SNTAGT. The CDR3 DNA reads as TGTGCCAGCAGTCTCGGGCTAGCGGGAGTCAATGAGCAGTTCTTC. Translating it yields CASSLGLAGVNEQFF.

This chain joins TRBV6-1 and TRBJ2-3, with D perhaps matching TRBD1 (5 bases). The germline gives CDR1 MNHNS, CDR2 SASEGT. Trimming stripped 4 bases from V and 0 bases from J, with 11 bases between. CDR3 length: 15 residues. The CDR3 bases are TGTGCCAGCAGTGTGCAGGGAACTAGCACAGATACGCAGTATTTT. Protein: CASSVQGTSTDTQYF.